The text below deals with one TCR beta chain. Sequencing used immunoSEQ multiplex PCR; TCRdb keeps in-frame clones, though not all of them. The sample includes approximately 240,000 clones, roughly 87% of them seen just once. Individuals aged about 18 to 89 years were recruited from about two dozen US areas. Self-reported history from a screening survey and questionnaire set each donor's cohort. The sample belongs to a study of blood T cell repertoires in COVID-19. Sequencing was performed on PBMCs or T cells enriched from blood (not recorded which). This clonotype was obtained from a woman in her twenties or thirties with acute COVID-19.

The CDR3 DNA reads as TGTGCCAGCAGCCCCGTGGGGACAGAGTACGAGCAGTACTTC. This gives the protein CASSPVGTEYEQYF. The chain joins TRBV11-2 to TRBJ2-7, with TRBD1 identical over 7 bases. CDR1 and CDR2 (germline): SGHAT, FQNNGV. Trimming took 5 bases from V and 4 from J; bases not matched to a gene: 8. This CDR3 has 14 amino acids.